This TCR beta chain was retrieved from a study of blood T cell repertoires in COVID-19. In the study overall: Both acute and convalescent COVID-19 samples were obtained from the United States, Italy and Spain. In each case, the material was cDNA or gDNA derived from T cells, B-cell-depleted T cells, or PBMCs.

CDR1 and CDR2 from the germline V gene are SEHNR and FQNEAQ (reference sequence). V gave up 5 bases and J gave up 3 bases; unmatched junction bases: 6. This CDR3 has 14 residues. As processed by the authors: How many nucleated cells were present was estimated from reference gene primer amplification. Method: immunoSEQ multiplex PCR; TCRdb's copy keeps in-frame clones and lacks some. That table furnishes V, J and clone size, whereas the DNA furnished D and trimming. The sample has around 160,000 clones, around 81% seen once. Source material: peripheral blood. The V and J genes are TRBV7-9 and TRBJ1-1; 7 nucleotides align to TRBD1. This TCR was sampled from a man between 60 and 75 years old with active or convalescent COVID-19. In DNA form, the CDR3 reads TGTGCCAGCAGCCTTAGACAGGGTGACACTGAAGCTTTCTTT. Its protein product is CASSLRQGDTEAFF.